The 14 T cell receptor beta chains listed next were all sequenced from one sample in a study of post-analysis software for immune sequencing data. Prepared TCR beta cDNA libraries contained unique molecular identifiers. In TCRdb, the PCR reads were re-called with MiXCR into one record per CDR3 protein. The data show 380,000 or so distinct CDR3 sequences, roughly 36% seen once. These receptors' targets are unknown. Whole-study results and caveats: Roughly five TRBV segments appeared more often in patients than in controls, and TRBV5-6, TRBV5-1 and TRBV20-1 were among these.

Material for sequencing was blood. The receptors here all came from a girl aged 10-17 years with multiple sclerosis.

The chain has TRBV20-1 and TRBJ2-1, with D possibly TRBD2 on 7 matching bases. Per the germline V gene, CDR1 is DFQATT and CDR2 is SNEGSKA (reference sequence). This CDR3 contains 16 residues. V shed 3 bases and J shed 7 bases, with 22 bases lying between them. CDR3 DNA sequence: TGCAGTGCTAGTTGGGGGGGCGACGGGTACAGGAATGAGCAGTTCTTC. Its translation is CSASWGGDGYRNEQFF.

This clonotype appeared once. This chain joins TRBV5-6 and TRBJ2-5; no clear D. Looked up from germline, CDR1 is SGHDT and CDR2 is YYEEEE. The CDR3 spans 13 residues. V was pared by 3 bases and J by 3 bases, with 9 bases between. CDR3 nucleotide sequence: TGTGCCAGCAGCTCGTTCAGTAAAGAGACCCAGTACTTC. Amino acid sequence: CASSSFSKETQYF. Full variable domain (rest looked up from reference TRBV5-6 and TRBJ2-5): DAGVTQSPTHLIKTRGQQVTLRCSPKSGHDTVSWYQQALGQGPQFIFQYYEEEERQRGNFPDRFSGHQFPNYSSELNVNALLLGDSALYLCASSSFSKETQYFGPGTRLLVL.

The sample holds a few counts of this clonotype. The genes are TRBV6-6 and TRBJ2-7; D perhaps matches TRBD2 (6 bases). The germline V gene has CDR1 MNHNY and CDR2 SVGAGI (reference sequence). The CDR3 runs to 14 residues. V lost 2 bases, J lost 3 bases, and 11 bases lay in between. The CDR3 loop is CASSYAHGGYEQYF. CDR3 sequence (DNA): TGTGCCAGCAGTTACGCCCACGGGGGCTACGAGCAGTACTTC.

The V and J genes are TRBV6-5 and TRBJ1-3, with TRBD1 matching 7 bases. The junction had 4 bases not matched to a gene; V was cut back by 5 bases and J by 0 bases. Per the germline V gene, CDR1 is MNHEY and CDR2 is SVGAGI. This CDR3 comprises 15 residues. For the CDR3, the DNA is TGTGCCAGCAGTCGGGGACAGCTCTCTGGAAACACCATATATTTT. Residues: CASSRGQLSGNTIYF.

This clonotype was detected a few times. This chain uses TRBV5-1 with TRBJ2-2; 8 bases line up with TRBD1. This CDR3 region has 15 residues. Germline assignment: CDR1 SGHRS and CDR2 YFSETQ. The ends lost 7 bases at V and 7 bases at J; junction bases unmatched: 12. The CDR3 nucleotides read TGCGCCAGCCGACAGGACAGGGCCACGGGCGGGGAGCTGTTTTTT. Its protein is CASRQDRATGGELFF.

The genes are TRBV6-1 and TRBJ1-1; no clear D gene. The CDR3 consists of 16 residues. Trimming left V 7 bases short and J 0 bases short, with 18 bases between. Germline-derived CDR1 and CDR2 are MNHNS and SASEGT. The CDR3 loop reads CASTILRRHLNTEAFF. The DNA for the CDR3 is TGTGCCAGCACCATTCTGAGGAGGCACTTGAACACTGAAGCTTTCTTT.

The rearrangement joins TRBV7-9 to TRBJ1-5; D possibly corresponds to TRBD1 (5 bases). V lost 6 bases and J 3 bases, leaving 15 bases between the germline ends. Looked up from germline, CDR1 is SEHNR and CDR2 is FQNEAQ (reference sequence). The CDR3 is 15 amino acids. The CDR3 bases are TGTGCCAGCAGTTACCCACGGGGGAACAATCAGCCCCAGCATTTT. Its translation: CASSYPRGNNQPQHF.

Only a few counts were recorded for this clonotype. The chain employs TRBV20-1 and TRBJ1-5; 7 bases are a match to TRBD1. J gave up 2 bases and V 0 bases, and 13 bases lay outside the gene matches. The germline gives CDR1 DFQATT, CDR2 SNEGSKA (reference sequence). This CDR3 is 18 amino acids long. The CDR3 sequence: CSARDKTGIIDGNQPQHF. Here the CDR3 DNA reads TGCAGTGCTAGAGATAAGACAGGGATCATTGATGGCAATCAGCCCCAGCATTTT.

V usage is TRBV20-1 and J usage is TRBJ2-1; 10 bases are a match to TRBD2. The germline V gene encodes CDR1 DFQATT and CDR2 SNEGSKA (reference sequence). V shed 5 bases and J 4 bases; nucleotides not matched to a gene: 8. The CDR3 is 15 amino acids. CDR3: CSAVTSGDHYNEQFF. CDR3 in DNA: TGCAGTGCTGTAACTAGCGGGGACCATTACAATGAGCAGTTCTTC.

The chain uses TRBV15 and TRBJ2-3, with 8 bases matching TRBD1. Trimming at V came to 9 bases and at J to 3 bases, leaving 14 bases not matched to a gene. The CDR3 has 16 residues. Germline V gives CDR1 LNHNV, CDR2 YYDKDF (reference sequence). CDR3 DNA: TGTGCCACGAATCCGGACAGGGCAACACTTACAGATACGCAGTATTTT. Protein: CATNPDRATLTDTQYF. Full variable domain (outside the CDR3, taken from reference TRBV15 and TRBJ2-3): DAMVIQNPRYQVTQFGKPVTLSCSQTLNHNVMYWYQQKSSQAPKLLFHYYDKDFNNEADTPDNFQSRRPNTSFCFLDIRSPGLGDTAMYLCATNPDRATLTDTQYFGPGTRLTVL.

The rearrangement uses TRBV12-3 or TRBV12-4 and TRBJ1-2; D might be TRBD1 (5 bases). V lost 4 bases to trimming and J lost 5 bases, with 11 bases between them. The CDR3 covers 13 residues. CDR3 in DNA: TGTGCCAGCAGTTCAGGGCTGCGGTATGGCTACACCTTC. Encoded protein: CASSSGLRYGYTF.

This clonotype has only a few counts. This chain uses TRBV4-1 with TRBJ2-7; TRBD1 matches 9 bases. The CDR3 spans 14 residues. Germline V gene data show CDR1 as MGHRA and CDR2 as YSYEKL. Trimming at V came to 4 bases and at J to 6 bases, leaving 7 bases not matched to a gene. The CDR3 here is CASSLGQGIVEQYF. The DNA of the CDR3 is TGCGCCAGCAGCCTAGGACAGGGGATTGTCGAGCAGTACTTC.

This clonotype turned up a few times. The V and J genes are TRBV7-3 and TRBJ2-3; 9 bases are shared with TRBD1. The CDR3 is 15 amino acids. V gave up 1 base and J gave up 4 bases; unmatched junction bases: 3. Germline V CDR1 and CDR2: SGHTA, FQGTGA. The DNA for the CDR3 is TGTGCCAGCAGCTTAAATGGACAGGGGTCAGATACGCAGTATTTT. Its protein is CASSLNGQGSDTQYF.

V is TRBV11-1 and J is TRBJ2-1, with D perhaps TRBD2 (6 bases). The CDR3 sequence is 14 residues long. V was pared by 2 bases and J by 10 bases, with 15 bases between. Germline lookup yields CDR1 SGHAT and CDR2 FQDESV (reference sequence). This CDR3 is CASSLQRRRGEQFF. The CDR3 DNA reads TGTGCCAGCAGCTTACAGCGCCGGCGGGGCGAGCAGTTCTTC.